Presented here are 25 T cell receptor beta chains from one specimen sequenced in a study of blood T cell repertoires in COVID-19. Clones were read by immunoSEQ multiplex PCR, and TCRdb kept only the in-frame ones, dropping some. Counted here are hundreds of thousands of clones, 83% occurring once; the ten biggest clones make up around 4.6%. The sequenced material came from PBMCs or T cells enriched from blood (not recorded which). All receptors derive from a woman in her forties or fifties who had been exposed to COVID-19.

The chain is built from TRBV12-3 or TRBV12-4 and TRBJ1-2, with 7 bases aligning to TRBD1. Unmatched junction bases numbered 5, after V lost 6 bases and J lost 7 bases. The CDR3 length is 12 residues. The CDR3 sequence is CASRRGQAGYTF. CDR3 bases: TGTGCCAGCAGACGAGGACAGGCTGGCTACACCTTC.

This chain joins TRBV19 and TRBJ1-5, with a tentative D call TRBD1 (6 bases). This CDR3 has 15 residues. Germline assignment: CDR1 LNHDA and CDR2 SQIVND (reference sequence). Trimming stripped 5 bases from V and 1 base from J, with 12 bases between. The CDR3 bases are TGTGCCAGTAGTGCCTGGGGGCGAAGCAATCAGCCCCAGCATTTT. Translated, it gives CASSAWGRSNQPQHF.

V is TRBV2 and J is TRBJ1-2, with D uncertain. CDR1 is SNHLY, CDR2 FYNNEI, per germline. The CDR3 is 15 residues long. V was shortened by 0 bases and J by 5 bases, with 13 bases between the two germline ends. CDR3 bases: TGTGCCAGCAGTGAAGCGAGAAAGTCGGGGTATGGCTACACCTTC. It codes for CASSEARKSGYGYTF.

The rearrangement uses TRBV19 and TRBJ1-6; D is ambiguous. The V end was cut by 3 bases, the J end by 10 bases, with 22 bases between. Looked up from germline, CDR1 is LNHDA and CDR2 is SQIVND (reference sequence). CDR3 length equals 17 residues. Here the CDR3 reads CASSIFSGSGGSSPLHF. The CDR3 DNA sequence: TGTGCCAGTAGTATCTTTTCCGGGTCTGGCGGGAGCTCACCCCTCCACTTT.

V usage is TRBV7-8 and J usage is TRBJ2-7; D may be TRBD2 (5 bases). The germline V gene has CDR1 SGHVS and CDR2 FQNEAQ. Trimming removed 1 base at V and 2 bases at J, with 18 bases between. CDR3 length: 17 residues. CDR3 amino acids: CASSLGGSEVTAYEQYF. CDR3 nucleotides: TGTGCCAGCAGCTTAGGAGGTAGCGAAGTTACCGCCTACGAGCAGTACTTC.

The chain recombines TRBV6-4 with TRBJ2-5; D ambiguous. The V gene's germline CDR1 is MRHNA and CDR2 SNTAGT. Trimming removed 0 bases at V and 4 bases at J, with 9 bases between. The CDR3 runs to 14 residues. The CDR3 reads CASSDSLTRETQYF. DNA for the CDR3: TGTGCCAGCAGTGACTCTTTAACGAGAGAGACCCAGTACTTC.

A single count supports this clone. The chain recombines TRBV7-3 with TRBJ2-2; no firm D call. Looked up from germline, CDR1 is SGHTA and CDR2 is FQGTGA. The CDR3 contains 13 residues. V lost 2 bases to trimming and J lost 7 bases, with 8 bases between them. The CDR3 spells CASSLGLNGELFF. As DNA, the CDR3 is TGTGCCAGCAGCTTAGGGCTCAACGGGGAGCTGTTTTTT. Full variable domain (rest looked up from reference TRBV7-3 and TRBJ2-2): GAGVSQTPSNKVTEKGKYVELRCDPISGHTALYWYRQSLGQGPEFLIYFQGTGAADDSGLPNDRFFAVRPEGSVSTLKIQRTERGDSAVYLCASSLGLNGELFFGEGSRLTVL.

This clone was counted a few times. V usage is TRBV2 and J usage is TRBJ2-2, with 10 nucleotides matching TRBD1. The CDR3 contains 15 residues. With V trimmed by 8 bases and J by 6 bases, 9 bases remained unmatched. CDR1 is SNHLY, CDR2 FYNNEI, per germline. The CDR3 DNA follows: TGTGCCAGCTGCGGGGGACAGGGGTCCGCCGGGGAGCTGTTTTTT. Amino acid sequence: CASCGGQGSAGELFF. Based on the CDR3 plus reference TRBV2 and TRBJ2-2, the full variable domain is EPEVTQTPSHQVTQMGQEVILRCVPISNHLYFYWYRQILGQKVEFLVSFYNNEISEKSEIFDDQFSVERPDGSNFTLKIRSTKLEDSAMYFCASCGGQGSAGELFFGEGSRLTVL.

The chain carries TRBV6-4 and TRBJ1-1, with D possibly being TRBD1 (5 bases). The CDR3 is made up of 17 amino acids. The germline CDR1 and CDR2 sequences are MRHNA and SNTAGT. Trimming cost V 2 bases and J 8 bases, with 24 bases left between them. CDR3 nucleotides: TGTGCCAGCAGTGACGACCGTGGCTCAGTATTGCACAGGGAAGCTTTCTTT. Protein sequence: CASSDDRGSVLHREAFF.

The gene calls are TRBV5-4 and TRBJ2-2; D gene unclear. V was clipped by 0 bases and J by 1 base, with 7 bases between them. The germline V gene encodes CDR1 SGHNT and CDR2 YYREEE (reference sequence). The CDR3 is 15 amino acids. Written as DNA, the CDR3 is TGTGCCAGCAGCTTGGAACGGGTGAACACCGGGGAGCTGTTTTTT. Amino acids: CASSLERVNTGELFF.

The chain links TRBV7-2 to TRBJ2-7; 12 bases align to TRBD2. CDR1 is SGHTA, CDR2 FQGNSA, per germline. Trimming at V came to 3 bases and at J to 5 bases, leaving 5 bases not matched to a gene. The CDR3 sequence is 15 residues long. CDR3 region: CASSFASGGGDEQYF. CDR3 sequence (DNA): TGTGCCAGCAGCTTTGCTAGCGGGGGGGGCGACGAGCAGTACTTC.

The gene calls are TRBV20-1 and TRBJ2-1; D may be TRBD1 (5 bases). The length of the CDR3 is 12 residues. Trimming cost V 3 bases and J 10 bases, with 13 bases left between them. Per the germline V gene, CDR1 is DFQATT and CDR2 is SNEGSKA (reference sequence). The CDR3 bases are TGCAGTGCTAGTCAGGGAACCAGGGAGCAGTTCTTC. Its translation is CSASQGTREQFF.

V and J are TRBV7-2 and TRBJ1-1; 7 positions agree with TRBD1. Germline-derived CDR1 and CDR2 are SGHTA and FQGNSA. The CDR3 runs to 15 residues. V dropped 4 bases and J dropped 0; count of bases not matched to a gene: 5. The CDR3 nucleotides are TGTGCCAGCAGCTCCTTTACAGGGGTGAACACTGAAGCTTTCTTT. As protein: CASSSFTGVNTEAFF.

The rearrangement joins TRBV7-9 to TRBJ2-2, with 8 bases identical to TRBD1. The trim removed 3 bases at V and 3 bases at J, leaving 6 bases unmatched. The CDR3 contains 16 residues. Germline CDR1 and CDR2: SEHNR and FQNEAQ (reference sequence). This CDR3 is CASSFWTGTDTGELFF. CDR3 nucleotide sequence: TGTGCCAGCAGCTTCTGGACAGGGACGGACACCGGGGAGCTGTTTTTT.

The chain employs TRBV2 and TRBJ1-5; perhaps TRBD1 as D (6 bases). Germline V CDR1 and CDR2: SNHLY, FYNNEI. V was cut by 5 bases and J by 2 bases, with 13 bases left in between. The CDR3 is made up of 15 amino acids. The CDR3 DNA is TGTGCCAGCAGTCTCAGGGGTTCCGGCAATCAGCCCCAGCATTTT. Protein product: CASSLRGSGNQPQHF.

The chain combines TRBV2 with TRBJ1-2; 7 bases map to TRBD1. V was clipped by 6 bases and J by 6 bases; unmatched bases: 7. The CDR3 has 13 residues. CDR1 is SNHLY and CDR2 is FYNNEI in the germline V gene. CDR3 bases: TGTGCCAGCAGCGACGGGACAGTTCATGGCTACACCTTC. Translation gives CASSDGTVHGYTF. Full variable domain (rest looked up from reference TRBV2 and TRBJ1-2): EPEVTQTPSHQVTQMGQEVILRCVPISNHLYFYWYRQILGQKVEFLVSFYNNEISEKSEIFDDQFSVERPDGSNFTLKIRSTKLEDSAMYFCASSDGTVHGYTFGSGTRLTVV.

The chain has TRBV19 and TRBJ2-2; TRBD1 aligns across 9 bases. The germline CDR1 and CDR2 sequences are LNHDA and SQIVND (reference sequence). Germline trimming cut 3 bases from V and 0 bases from J; bases unmatched to any gene: 2. The CDR3 consists of 16 residues. The CDR3 protein is CASSIRTGANTGELFF. CDR3 DNA sequence: TGTGCCAGTAGTATTCGGACAGGGGCGAACACCGGGGAGCTGTTTTTT.

The chain recombines TRBV7-2 with TRBJ1-1, with D hard to call. Per germline, CDR1 SGHTA and CDR2 FQGNSA. The CDR3 loop spans 9 amino acids. This CDR3 reads CATGVGAFF. In DNA, the CDR3 is TGTGCTACCGGAGTGGGAGCTTTCTTT.

The chain links TRBV10-2 to TRBJ2-3; 8 bases agree with TRBD2. This CDR3 has 18 residues. Germline V gives CDR1 WSHSY, CDR2 SAAADI. V shed 10 bases, J shed 2 bases, and the junction held 20 bases outside the gene matches. The CDR3 sequence: CATQTASPAGVNTDTQYF. As DNA, the CDR3 is TGCGCCACCCAGACAGCGTCACCAGCGGGGGTCAACACAGATACGCAGTATTTT.

This chain joins TRBV29-1 and TRBJ2-5; D is uncertain. The CDR3 consists of 12 residues. The V end was cut by 4 bases, the J end by 3 bases, with 9 bases between. Germline CDR1 SQVTM, CDR2 ANQGSEA. The CDR3 DNA follows: TGCAGCGTTGCGTGGTCAGAAGAGACCCAGTACTTC. Residues: CSVAWSEETQYF. Variable domain in full (rest from reference TRBV29-1 and TRBJ2-5): SAVISQKPSRDICQRGTSLTIQCQVDSQVTMMFWYRQQPGQSLTLIATANQGSEATYESGFVIDKFPISRPNLTFSTLTVSNMSPEDSSIYLCSVAWSEETQYFGPGTRLLVL.

The rearrangement uses TRBV7-9 and TRBJ1-1; 8 bases line up with TRBD1. CDR1 SEHNR and CDR2 FQNEAQ come from the germline V gene (reference sequence). V gave up 4 bases and J gave up 5 bases; unmatched junction bases: 6. The CDR3 is made up of 14 amino acids. The DNA of the CDR3 is TGTGCCAGCAGCTCGACAGGGGTCTGGACTGAAGCTTTCTTT. Encoded protein: CASSSTGVWTEAFF. The full variable domain, in which reference TRBV7-9 and TRBJ1-1 provide the parts outside the CDR3, is DTGVSQNPRHKITKRGQNVTFRCDPISEHNRLYWYRQTLGQGPEFLTYFQNEAQLEKSRLLSDRFSAERPKGSFSTLEIQRTEQGDSAMYLCASSSTGVWTEAFFGQGTRLTVV.

The gene calls are TRBV14 and TRBJ1-2, with a weak D call TRBD1 (6 bases). The CDR3 has 13 amino acids. Per the germline V gene, CDR1 is SGHDN and CDR2 is FVKESK. V gave up 4 bases and J gave up 2 bases, with 8 bases separating them. The CDR3 sequence: CASSPGQNYGYTF. Here the CDR3 DNA reads TGTGCCAGCAGCCCCGGACAGAACTATGGCTACACCTTC.

The chain couples TRBV9 to TRBJ1-1; D is unclear. V was trimmed by 2 bases and J by 6 bases, leaving 11 bases between them. CDR1 and CDR2 from the germline V gene are SGDLS and YYNGEE. The CDR3 extends over 13 amino acids. For the CDR3, the DNA is TGTGCCAGCAGCGTCGAGGAGGATGCTGAAGCTTTCTTT. It codes for CASSVEEDAEAFF.

This chain uses TRBV6-5 with TRBJ2-7; 8 bases are a match to TRBD2. In germline, CDR1 is MNHEY, CDR2 SVGAGI. V lost 2 bases, J lost 3 bases, and 0 bases stayed unmatched. CDR3 length: 13 amino acids. The CDR3 loop reads CASSYGTSYEQYF. DNA for the CDR3: TGTGCCAGCAGTTACGGGACTAGCTACGAGCAGTACTTC.

The V and J genes are TRBV4-2 and TRBJ1-1, with TRBD1 matching 11 bases. The CDR3 sequence is 17 residues long. The junction had 7 bases not matched to a gene; V was cut back by 4 bases and J by 0 bases. The V gene's germline CDR1 is LGHNA and CDR2 YNFKEQ. This CDR3 is CASSPGTGGSLNTEAFF. The CDR3 DNA is TGTGCCAGCAGCCCTGGGACAGGGGGAAGCCTGAACACTGAAGCTTTCTTT.